The clone carrying this TCR beta chain came up once. The data originate from a study of blood T cell repertoires in COVID-19. Study information: Donors in the United States, Italy and Spain gave samples during acute or convalescent COVID-19. T cells, B-cell-depleted T cells, or PBMCs supplied cDNA or gDNA.

The authors' processing: Scientists estimated how many nucleated cells there were by amplifying reference gene primers. Generated by immunoSEQ multiplex PCR, the TCRdb table keeps only in-frame clones and is missing some. V, J and clone size were drawn from that table, and D and trimming were deduced from the DNA. The top ten hold 7.5% to 8.5% of the sample, which has around 150,000 clones, roughly 85% seen once. Seattle cases were enrolled at active infection and followed longitudinally. The germline CDR1 and CDR2 sequences are MNHNY and SVGAGI (reference sequence). The CDR3 totals 15 residues. The junction had 7 bases not matched to a gene; V was cut back by 6 bases and J by 3 bases.

This rearrangement joins TRBV6-6 to TRBJ1-5; 8 positions agree with TRBD1. The clonotype was recovered from a woman aged 60-70 years with COVID-19, enrolled during active disease. Sequencing input: peripheral blood. The DNA for the CDR3 is TGTGCCAGCAGACGCCGGGACAGGAACAATCAGCCCCAGCATTTT. Its translation: CASRRRDRNNQPQHF.